This entry lists 5 T cell receptor beta chains sequenced from one sample in a study of a mutant IDH1 vaccine in newly diagnosed glioma. What these receptors recognize is not known. Libraries were prepared by immunoSEQ multiplex PCR; TCRdb keeps only in-frame clonotypes and omits some of them. There are tens of thousands of clones in the sample; around 87% occur only once, and 1.5% to 2.5% lies in the top ten. Time point denoted: week 35, safety follow-up. All doses held 300 ug of mutant IDH1 20-mer peptide, with topical imiquimod. The sequencing here drew on PBMCs, taken from a glioma patient whose treatment included an IDH1 peptide vaccine. All receptors derive from a man between 25 and 39 years old with glioma.

J is TRBJ2-3 and V is TRBV19, with D perhaps matching TRBD1 (8 bases). V was trimmed by 4 bases and J by 4 bases, leaving 15 bases between them. Per germline, CDR1 LNHDA and CDR2 SQIVND (reference sequence). The CDR3 loop spans 15 amino acids. Written as DNA, the CDR3 is TGTGCCAGTAGTACACGGACAGGGAGGGCAGATACGCAGTATTTT. It codes for CASSTRTGRADTQYF.

This clone has a single count. This chain connects TRBV30 to TRBJ1-2; the D is unclear. Trimming removed 0 bases at V and 6 bases at J, with 17 bases between. Germline CDR1 reads GTSNPN; CDR2 reads SVGIG (reference sequence). The CDR3 loop spans 15 amino acids. The CDR3 is CAWSVAHRRVDGYTF. The CDR3 bases are TGTGCCTGGAGTGTAGCCCACCGGCGGGTAGATGGCTACACCTTC.

This chain connects TRBV28 to TRBJ1-5; no reliable D call. This CDR3 spans 15 amino acids. Per germline, CDR1 MDHEN and CDR2 SYDVKM. With 3 bases removed from V and 9 bases from J, the gap between germline ends came to 18 bases. CDR3 region: CASSFRSQLRRPQHF. The CDR3 bases are TGTGCCAGCAGTTTTCGGAGTCAACTAAGGAGGCCCCAGCATTTT.

CDR3 amino acids: CSVGKTSGGSYEQYF. The CDR3 DNA is TGCAGCGTTGGTAAGACTAGCGGGGGATCCTACGAGCAGTACTTC. The chain carries TRBV29-1 and TRBJ2-7; 12 positions agree with TRBD2. Germline lookup yields CDR1 SQVTM and CDR2 ANQGSEA. With 4 bases clipped from V and 1 base from J, the junction kept 5 bases outside the gene matches. The CDR3 has 15 amino acids.

The CDR3 DNA reads TGTGCCAGCTCACCGTCCGGGACAGGGGCCTACAATGAGCAGTTCTTC. Translation gives CASSPSGTGAYNEQFF. V usage is TRBV18 and J usage is TRBJ2-1; 10 positions match TRBD1. Germline-derived CDR1 and CDR2 are KGHSH and LQKENI. The J segment lost 2 bases and the V segment lost 3 bases, leaving 4 bases of the junction unmatched. This CDR3 contains 16 residues. The full variable domain, its missing parts supplied by reference TRBV18 and TRBJ2-1, is NAGVMQNPRHLVRRRGQEARLRCSPMKGHSHVYWYRQLPEEGLKFMVYLQKENIIDESGMPKERFSAEFPKEGPSILRIQQVVRGDSAAYFCASSPSGTGAYNEQFFGPGTRLTVL.